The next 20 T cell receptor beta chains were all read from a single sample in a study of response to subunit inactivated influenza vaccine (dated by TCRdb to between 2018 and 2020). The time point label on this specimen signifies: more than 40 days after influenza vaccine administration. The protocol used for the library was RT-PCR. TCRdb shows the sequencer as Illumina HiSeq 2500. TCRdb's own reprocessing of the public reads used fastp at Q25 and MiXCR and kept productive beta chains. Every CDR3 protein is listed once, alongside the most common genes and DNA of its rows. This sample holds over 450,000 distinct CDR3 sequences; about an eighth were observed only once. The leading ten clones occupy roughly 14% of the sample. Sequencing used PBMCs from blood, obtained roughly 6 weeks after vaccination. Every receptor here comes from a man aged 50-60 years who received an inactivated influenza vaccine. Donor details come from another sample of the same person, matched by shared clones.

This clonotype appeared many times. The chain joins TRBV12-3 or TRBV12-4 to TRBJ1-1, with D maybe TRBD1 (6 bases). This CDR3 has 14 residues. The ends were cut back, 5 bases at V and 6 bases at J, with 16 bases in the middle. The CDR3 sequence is CASSPRGAGAEAFF. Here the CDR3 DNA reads TGTGCCAGCAGTCCAAGGGGGGCTGGGGCTGAAGCTTTCTTT.

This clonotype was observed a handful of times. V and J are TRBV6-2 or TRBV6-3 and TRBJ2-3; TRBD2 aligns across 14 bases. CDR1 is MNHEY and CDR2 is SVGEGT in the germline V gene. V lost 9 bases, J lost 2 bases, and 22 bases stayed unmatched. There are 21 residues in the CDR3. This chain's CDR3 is CASSLKPPGLAGDSFTDTQYF. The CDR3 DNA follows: TGTGCCAGTTCCTTGAAACCCCCGGGACTAGCGGGAGATTCGTTCACAGATACGCAGTATTTT.

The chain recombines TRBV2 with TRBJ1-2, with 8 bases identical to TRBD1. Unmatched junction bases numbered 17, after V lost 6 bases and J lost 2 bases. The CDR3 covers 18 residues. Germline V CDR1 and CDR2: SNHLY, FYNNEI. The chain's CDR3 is CASRLTQGAHRDNYGYTF. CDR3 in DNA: TGTGCCAGCAGACTTACTCAGGGGGCCCATAGGGACAACTATGGCTACACCTTC.

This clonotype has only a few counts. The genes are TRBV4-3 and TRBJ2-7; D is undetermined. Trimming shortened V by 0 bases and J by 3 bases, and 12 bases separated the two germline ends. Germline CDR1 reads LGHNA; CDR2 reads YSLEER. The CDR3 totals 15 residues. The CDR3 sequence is CASSQDVALFYEQYF. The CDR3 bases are TGCGCCAGCAGCCAAGATGTGGCCCTGTTCTACGAGCAGTACTTC.

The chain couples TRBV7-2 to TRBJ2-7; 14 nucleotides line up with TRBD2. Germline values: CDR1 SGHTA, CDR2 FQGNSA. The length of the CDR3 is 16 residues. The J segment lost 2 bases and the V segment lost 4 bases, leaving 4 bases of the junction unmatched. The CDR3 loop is CASSWGLAGEPYEQYF. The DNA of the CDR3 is TGTGCCAGCAGCTGGGGACTAGCGGGAGAACCCTACGAGCAGTACTTC.

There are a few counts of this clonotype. CDR3 sequence: CASSLKGGVPDTQYF. The CDR3 coding sequence is TGCGCCAGCAGCCTTAAAGGGGGGGTTCCAGATACGCAGTATTTT. This chain connects TRBV4-3 to TRBJ2-3; possibly TRBD2 for D (7 bases). The CDR3 totals 15 residues. Germline V gene data show CDR1 as LGHNA and CDR2 as YSLEER. V was pared by 4 bases and J by 4 bases, with 15 bases between.

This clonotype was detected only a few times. The CDR3, as DNA: TGCAGCGCCTGGACAGGGGCCTACGAGCAGTACTTC. Translating gives CSAWTGAYEQYF. This sequence joins TRBV29-1 and TRBJ2-7; 9 positions agree with TRBD1. J was trimmed by 2 bases and V by 7 bases; bases with no gene match: 3. Germline lookup yields CDR1 SQVTM and CDR2 ANQGSEA. The CDR3 is 12 residues long.

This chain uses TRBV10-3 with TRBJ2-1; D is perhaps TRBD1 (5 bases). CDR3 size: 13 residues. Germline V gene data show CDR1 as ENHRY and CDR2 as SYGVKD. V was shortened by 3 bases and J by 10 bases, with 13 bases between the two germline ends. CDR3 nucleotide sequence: TGTGCCATCAGTGACCCAGGGTCAATAGAGCAGTTCTTC. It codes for CAISDPGSIEQFF.

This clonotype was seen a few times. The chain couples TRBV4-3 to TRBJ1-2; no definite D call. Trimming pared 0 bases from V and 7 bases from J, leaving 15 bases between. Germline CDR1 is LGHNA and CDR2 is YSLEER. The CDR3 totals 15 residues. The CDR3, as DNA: TGCGCCAGCAGCCAAGATGCCGGTCCCAGGACTGGCTACACCTTC. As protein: CASSQDAGPRTGYTF.

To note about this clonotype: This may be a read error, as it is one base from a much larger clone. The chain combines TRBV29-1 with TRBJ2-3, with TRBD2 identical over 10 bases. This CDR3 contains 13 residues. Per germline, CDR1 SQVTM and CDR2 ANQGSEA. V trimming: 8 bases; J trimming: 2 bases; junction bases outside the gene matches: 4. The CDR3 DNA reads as TGCAGCCTTAGCGGGGGGACCACAGATACGCAGTATTTT. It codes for CSLSGGTTDTQYF.

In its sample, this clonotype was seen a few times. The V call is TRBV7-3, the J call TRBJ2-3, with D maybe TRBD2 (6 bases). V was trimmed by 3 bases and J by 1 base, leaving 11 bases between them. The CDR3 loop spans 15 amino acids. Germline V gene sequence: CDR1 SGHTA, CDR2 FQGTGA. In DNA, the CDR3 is TGTGCCAGCAGCTTCGGAGGGATGGGCACAGATACGCAGTATTTT. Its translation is CASSFGGMGTDTQYF.

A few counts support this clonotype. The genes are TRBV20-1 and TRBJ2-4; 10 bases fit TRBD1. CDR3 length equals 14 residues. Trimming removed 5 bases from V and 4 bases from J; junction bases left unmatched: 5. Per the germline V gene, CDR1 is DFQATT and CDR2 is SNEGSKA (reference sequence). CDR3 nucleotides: TGCAGTGCTGACCCGGGACAGGGGAAAAACATTCAGTACTTC. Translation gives CSADPGQGKNIQYF.

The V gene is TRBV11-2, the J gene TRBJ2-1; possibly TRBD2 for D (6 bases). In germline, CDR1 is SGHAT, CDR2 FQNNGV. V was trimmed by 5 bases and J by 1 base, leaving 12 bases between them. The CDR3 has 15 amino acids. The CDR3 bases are TGTGCCAGCAGCCCTTTGAGCGGGTCCTACAATGAGCAGTTCTTC. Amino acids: CASSPLSGSYNEQFF.

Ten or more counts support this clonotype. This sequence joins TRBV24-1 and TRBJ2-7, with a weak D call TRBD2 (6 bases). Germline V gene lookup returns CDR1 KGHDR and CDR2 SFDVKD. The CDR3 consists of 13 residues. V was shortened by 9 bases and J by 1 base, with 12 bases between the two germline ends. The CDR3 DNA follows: TGTGCCACCGGGCGGGACGGGTCCTACGAGCAGTACTTC. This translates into CATGRDGSYEQYF.

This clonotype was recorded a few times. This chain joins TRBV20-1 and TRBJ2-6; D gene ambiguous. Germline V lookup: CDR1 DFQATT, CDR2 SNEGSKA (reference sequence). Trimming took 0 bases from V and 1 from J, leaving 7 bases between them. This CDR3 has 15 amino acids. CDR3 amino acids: CSARDARSGANVLTF. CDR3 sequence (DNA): TGCAGTGCTAGAGATGCCAGGTCTGGGGCCAACGTCCTGACTTTC.

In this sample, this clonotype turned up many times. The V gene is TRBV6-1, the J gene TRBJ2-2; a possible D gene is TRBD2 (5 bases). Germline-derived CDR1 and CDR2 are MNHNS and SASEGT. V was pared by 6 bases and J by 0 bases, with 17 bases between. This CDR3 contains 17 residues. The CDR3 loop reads CASSPPPLAANTGELFF. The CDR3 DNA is TGTGCCAGCAGCCCTCCCCCGCTAGCAGCGAACACCGGGGAGCTGTTTTTT.

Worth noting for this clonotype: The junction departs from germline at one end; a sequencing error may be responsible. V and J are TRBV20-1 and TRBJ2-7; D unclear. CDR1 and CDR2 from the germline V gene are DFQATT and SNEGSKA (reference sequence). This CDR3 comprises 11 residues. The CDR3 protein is CSARSGPEQHF. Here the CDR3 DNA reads TGCAGTGCTAGAAGTGGTCCGGAGCAGCACTTC.

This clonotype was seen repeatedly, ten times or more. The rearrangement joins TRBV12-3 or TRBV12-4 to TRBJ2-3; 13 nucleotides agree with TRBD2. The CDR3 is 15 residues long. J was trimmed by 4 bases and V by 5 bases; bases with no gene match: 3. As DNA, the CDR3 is TGTGCCAGCAGTCCCGGACTAGCGGGGGCAGATACGCAGTATTTT. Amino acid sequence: CASSPGLAGADTQYF.

The CDR3 sequence: CASSLTGTLNEQFF. The DNA for the CDR3 is TGTGCCAGCAGCTTGACGGGGACCCTCAATGAGCAGTTCTTC. The chain couples TRBV5-5 to TRBJ2-1; D is perhaps TRBD1 or TRBD2 (5 bases each). The CDR3 spans 14 residues. Trimming cost V 1 base and J 6 bases, with 11 bases left between them. Germline lookup yields CDR1 SGHKS and CDR2 YYEKEE (reference sequence).

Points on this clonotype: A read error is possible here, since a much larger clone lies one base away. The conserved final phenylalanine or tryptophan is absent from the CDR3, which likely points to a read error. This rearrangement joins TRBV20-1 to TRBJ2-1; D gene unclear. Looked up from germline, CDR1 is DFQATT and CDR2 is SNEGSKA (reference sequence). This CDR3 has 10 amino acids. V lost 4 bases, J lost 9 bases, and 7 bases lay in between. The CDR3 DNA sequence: TGCAGTGCTAAGAGCGTTGAGCAGTTCTCC. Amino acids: CSAKSVEQFS.